This TCR beta chain was captured in a study of vaccination effects on CD4 cells after COVID-19. Points on this clone: Its matching antigen is unknown.

ViraFEST expansion of antigen-specific CD4+ T cells with viral peptide pools preceded sequencing. Scientists isolated CD4+ T cells after a roughly 10-day culture period ended. Testing of the vaccine recipients showed negative nucleocapsid antibodies and no prior SARS-CoV-2 infection. The data were produced by immunoSEQ multiplex PCR, yet TCRdb's version contains in-frame clones alone and is incomplete. The table has approximately 82,000 clones, roughly four fifths seen once. Trimming removed 2 bases at V and 3 bases at J, with 7 bases between. Germline V gives CDR1 MNHEY, CDR2 SVGEGT. CDR3 length: 13 amino acids.

The genes are TRBV6-2 or TRBV6-3 and TRBJ1-2, with D maybe TRBD1 (5 bases). The input for sequencing was CD4+ T cells from PBMCs cultured with HCoV-229E spike peptides, taken before COVID-19 vaccination. This TCR was recovered from a human donor who received a COVID-19 vaccine. CDR3 coding DNA: TGTGCCAGCAGTTACCCCAGGGACTATGGCTACACCTTC. Translated: CASSYPRDYGYTF.